This T cell receptor beta chain was identified during a study of regulatory T cells in long-lasting Graves disease. Described time point: newly diagnosed GD, antithyroid drugs for less than 3 months. With RNA extracted from PBMCs as input, the TCR library was made. Arm-PCR with iRepertoire HTBI primers amplified the CDR3 regions for these TCR beta libraries. TCRdb called the multiplex PCR reads again in MiXCR, with one record for every CDR3 protein. The sample lists approximately 400,000 distinct CDR3 sequences, 14% to 15% seen once, with approximately 15% in the top ten. This CDR3 is 15 amino acids long. The junction had 4 bases not matched to a gene; V was cut back by 0 bases and J by 6 bases. Germline assignment: CDR1 SGDLS and CDR2 YYNGEE. These data were likewise used in another study, on T cells in Graves' hyperthyroidism and ophthalmopathy.

The source is a woman in her 30s with Graves disease. The chain links TRBV9 to TRBJ2-1; 9 positions match TRBD2. Here the sequenced sample was peripheral blood mononuclear cells (PBMCs), taken at new diagnosis, from a patient treated with antithyroid drugs. The CDR3 nucleotides read TGTGCCAGCAGCGTAGGAGCGGGGGGTGCCAATGAGCAGTTCTTC. The encoded protein is CASSVGAGGANEQFF.